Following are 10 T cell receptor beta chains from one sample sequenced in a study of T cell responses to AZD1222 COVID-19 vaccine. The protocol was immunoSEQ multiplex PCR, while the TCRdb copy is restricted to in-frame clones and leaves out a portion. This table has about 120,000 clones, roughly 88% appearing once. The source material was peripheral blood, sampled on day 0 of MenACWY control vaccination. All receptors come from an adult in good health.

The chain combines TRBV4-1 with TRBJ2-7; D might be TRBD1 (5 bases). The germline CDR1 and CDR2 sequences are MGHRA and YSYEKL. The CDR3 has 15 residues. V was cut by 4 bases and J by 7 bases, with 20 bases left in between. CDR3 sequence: CASSRGVQGALEQYF. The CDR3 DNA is TGCGCCAGCAGCCGAGGCGTCCAGGGCGCATTGGAGCAGTACTTC.

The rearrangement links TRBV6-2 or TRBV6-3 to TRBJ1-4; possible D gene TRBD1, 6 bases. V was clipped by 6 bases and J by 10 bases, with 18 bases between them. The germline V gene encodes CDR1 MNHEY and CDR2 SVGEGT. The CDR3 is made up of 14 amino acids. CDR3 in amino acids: CASSRQGDTVKLFF. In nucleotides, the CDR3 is TGTGCCAGCAGCCGCCAAGGGGACACTGTAAAACTGTTTTTT.

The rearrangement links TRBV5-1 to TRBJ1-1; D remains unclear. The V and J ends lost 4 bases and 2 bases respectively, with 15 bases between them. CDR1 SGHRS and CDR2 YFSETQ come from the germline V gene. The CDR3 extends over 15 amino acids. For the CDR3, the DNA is TGCGCCAGCAGCCTGTCCGCAGCGAGCAACACTGAAGCTTTCTTT. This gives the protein CASSLSAASNTEAFF.

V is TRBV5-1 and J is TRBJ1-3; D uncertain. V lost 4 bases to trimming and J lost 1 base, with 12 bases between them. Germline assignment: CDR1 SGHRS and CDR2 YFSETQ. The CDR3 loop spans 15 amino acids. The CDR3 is CASSPNLISGNTIYF. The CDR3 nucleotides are TGCGCCAGCAGCCCCAACCTTATTTCTGGAAACACCATATATTTT.

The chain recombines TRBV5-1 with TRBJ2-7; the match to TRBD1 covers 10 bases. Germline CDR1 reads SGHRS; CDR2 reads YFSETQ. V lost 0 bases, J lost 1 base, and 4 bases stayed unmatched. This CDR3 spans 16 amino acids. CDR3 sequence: CASSLGPGQGSYEQYF. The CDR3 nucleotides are TGCGCCAGCAGCTTGGGACCGGGACAGGGGTCCTACGAGCAGTACTTC.

This CDR3 reads CAIRGDGTDTQYF. The CDR3 nucleotides read TGTGCCATCAGGGGGGACGGCACAGATACGCAGTATTTT. The V and J genes are TRBV10-3 and TRBJ2-3, with D tentatively TRBD1 or TRBD2 (5 bases each). The V end was cut by 6 bases, the J end by 1 base, with 8 bases between. The CDR3 is made up of 13 amino acids. Germline V gives CDR1 ENHRY, CDR2 SYGVKD.

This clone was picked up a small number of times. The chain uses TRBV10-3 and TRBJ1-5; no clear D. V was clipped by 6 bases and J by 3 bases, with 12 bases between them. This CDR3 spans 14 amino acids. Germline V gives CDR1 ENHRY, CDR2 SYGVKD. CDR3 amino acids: CAISFTADNQPQHF. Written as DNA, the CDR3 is TGTGCCATCAGCTTTACAGCGGACAATCAGCCCCAGCATTTT.

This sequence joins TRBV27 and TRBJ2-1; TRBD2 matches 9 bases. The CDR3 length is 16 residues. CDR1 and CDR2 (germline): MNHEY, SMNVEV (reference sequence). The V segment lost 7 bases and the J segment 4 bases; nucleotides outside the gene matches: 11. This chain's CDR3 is CASMRALAGTYNEQFF. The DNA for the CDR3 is TGTGCCAGCATGAGGGCTCTAGCGGGGACATACAATGAGCAGTTCTTC.

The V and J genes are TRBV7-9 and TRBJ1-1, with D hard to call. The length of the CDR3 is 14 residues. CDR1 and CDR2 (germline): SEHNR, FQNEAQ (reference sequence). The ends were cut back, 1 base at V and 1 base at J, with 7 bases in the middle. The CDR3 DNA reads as TGTGCCAGCAGCTTAGGTAGGGAGAACACTGAAGCTTTCTTT. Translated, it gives CASSLGRENTEAFF.

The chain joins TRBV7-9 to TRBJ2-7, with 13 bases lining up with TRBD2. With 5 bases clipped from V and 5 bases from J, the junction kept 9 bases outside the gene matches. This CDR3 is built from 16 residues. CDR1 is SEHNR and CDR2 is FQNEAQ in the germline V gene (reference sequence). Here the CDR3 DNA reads TGTGCCAGCAGCCCTCGGACTAGCGGGAGAATGAACGAGCAGTACTTC. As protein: CASSPRTSGRMNEQYF.